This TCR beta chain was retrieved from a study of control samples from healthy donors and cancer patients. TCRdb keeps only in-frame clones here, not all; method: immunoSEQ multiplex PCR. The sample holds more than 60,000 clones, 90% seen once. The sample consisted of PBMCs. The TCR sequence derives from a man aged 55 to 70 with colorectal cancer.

The CDR3 reads CASSAGAGANVLTF. In nucleotides, the CDR3 is TGTGCCAGCAGCGCTGGGGCTGGGGCCAACGTCCTGACTTTC. The chain uses TRBV2 and TRBJ2-6; D is ambiguous. The germline gives CDR1 SNHLY, CDR2 FYNNEI. With 6 bases removed from V and 2 bases from J, the gap between germline ends came to 8 bases. The CDR3 is 14 residues long.